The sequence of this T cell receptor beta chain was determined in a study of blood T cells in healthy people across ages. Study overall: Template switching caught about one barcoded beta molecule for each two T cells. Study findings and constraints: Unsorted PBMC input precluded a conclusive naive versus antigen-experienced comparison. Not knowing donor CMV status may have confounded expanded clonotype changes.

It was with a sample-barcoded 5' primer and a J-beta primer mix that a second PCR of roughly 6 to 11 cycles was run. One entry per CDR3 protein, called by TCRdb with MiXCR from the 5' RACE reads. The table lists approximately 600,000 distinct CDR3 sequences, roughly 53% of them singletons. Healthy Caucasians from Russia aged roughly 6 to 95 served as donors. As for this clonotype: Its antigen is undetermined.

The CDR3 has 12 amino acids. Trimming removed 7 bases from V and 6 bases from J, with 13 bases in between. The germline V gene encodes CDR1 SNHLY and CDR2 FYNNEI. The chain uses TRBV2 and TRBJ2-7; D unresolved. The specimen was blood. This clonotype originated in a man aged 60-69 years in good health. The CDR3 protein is CASNKALGEQYF. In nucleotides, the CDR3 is TGTGCCAGCAATAAGGCTCTGGGCGAGCAGTACTTC. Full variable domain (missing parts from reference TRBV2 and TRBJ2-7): EPEVTQTPSHQVTQMGQEVILRCVPISNHLYFYWYRQILGQKVEFLVSFYNNEISEKSEIFDDQFSVERPDGSNFTLKIRSTKLEDSAMYFCASNKALGEQYFGPGTRLTVT.